The clone carrying this T cell receptor (beta chain) has more than one count but fewer than ten. The target antigen is unknown. Germline V gene sequence: CDR1 SEHNR, CDR2 FQNEAQ (reference sequence). Trimming stripped 4 bases from V and 2 bases from J, with 10 bases between. The CDR3 spans 14 residues. The data derive from a study of T cells after yellow fever vaccination. General study findings and limits: Any FACS-sorted repertoire could hold abundant clonotypes that contaminate it from the bulk population.

TCRdb itself ran the 5' RACE reads through MiXCR, one entry per CDR3 protein. The sample lists 450,000 to 650,000 distinct CDR3 sequences; just over 20% were seen once. The source material was PBMCs, sampled around 3 weeks after the first yellow fever vaccination. This TCR came from a man aged 18 to 30 who received the YFV17D yellow fever vaccine. This sequence joins TRBV7-9 and TRBJ2-3, with D unclear. The CDR3 sequence is CASSWTLPTDTQYF. The CDR3 DNA sequence: TGTGCCAGCAGCTGGACGCTTCCCACAGATACGCAGTATTTT.